The clone carrying this T cell receptor (beta chain) was seen a handful of times. This specimen comes from a study of blood T cells in healthy people across ages. CDR3 length equals 14 residues. From germline, CDR1 is LGHNA and CDR2 YSLEER. Trimming pared 2 bases from V and 8 bases from J, leaving 12 bases between. A second PCR, run for about 7 to 11 cycles, used a sample-barcoded 5' primer plus a J-beta primer mix. In TCRdb, the 5' RACE reads were re-called with MiXCR into one record per CDR3 protein. Of 550,000 to 650,000 distinct CDR3 sequences in the sample, about 29% were seen once. These data were likewise used in another study, on T cells of mothers and their children.

The material sequenced was blood. The chain links TRBV4-3 to TRBJ1-4, with D tentatively TRBD1 (6 bases). The receptor was derived from a boy under 10 years old in good health. The CDR3 is CASSQWQGSEKLFF. DNA of the CDR3: TGCGCCAGCAGCCAATGGCAGGGGAGCGAAAAACTGTTTTTT.